These 26 T cell receptor beta chains were sequenced from one sample in a study of blood T cell repertoires in COVID-19. The data were produced by immunoSEQ multiplex PCR, yet TCRdb's version contains in-frame clones alone and is incomplete. The table shows about 250,000 clones, with approximately 90% occurring only once. Specimen: peripheral blood. Receptor source: a woman in her thirties or forties who had recovered from COVID-19.

The chain combines TRBV9 with TRBJ2-1; weak D call: TRBD2 (6 bases). The CDR3 has 13 amino acids. V lost 2 bases and J lost 10, with 13 bases in between. The V gene's germline CDR1 is SGDLS and CDR2 YYNGEE. CDR3 coding DNA: TGTGCCAGCAGCGTGAGGGGCGGGGCCGAGCAGTTCTTC. It is translated as CASSVRGGAEQFF.

V and J are TRBV7-8 and TRBJ2-3; 12 positions agree with TRBD2. CDR3 length: 15 residues. CDR1 and CDR2 from the germline V gene are SGHVS and FQNEAQ. The V segment lost 4 bases and the J segment 3 bases; nucleotides outside the gene matches: 2. CDR3 nucleotides: TGTGCCAGCAGCTGGGGACTAGCGGGTACAGATACGCAGTATTTT. It yields the protein CASSWGLAGTDTQYF.

The genes are TRBV6-2 or TRBV6-3 and TRBJ2-7; maybe TRBD2 (5 bases). The V end lost 5 bases, the J end lost 2 bases, and 10 bases lay between the germline ends. Germline CDR1 reads MNHEY; CDR2 reads SVGEGT. CDR3 length equals 13 residues. CDR3 amino acids: CASSLASPYEQYF. The CDR3 nucleotides are TGTGCCAGCAGTCTAGCCTCTCCCTACGAGCAGTACTTC.

CDR3 sequence (DNA): TGCGCCAGCAGCTTCGGACAGGGCGATGAAAAACTGTTTTTT. The encoded protein is CASSFGQGDEKLFF. The V call is TRBV5-1, the J call TRBJ1-4; 8 bases line up with TRBD1. CDR3 length equals 14 residues. Trimming removed 2 bases from V and 6 bases from J; junction bases left unmatched: 3. Germline CDR1 reads SGHRS; CDR2 reads YFSETQ.

The rearrangement links TRBV9 to TRBJ2-1; TRBD2 is a possible D gene (6 bases). Trimming took off 3 bases at V and 9 bases at J, with 22 bases between the two ends. There are 16 residues in the CDR3. Germline assignment: CDR1 SGDLS and CDR2 YYNGEE. The CDR3 reads CASSALSGPPDGEQFF. The CDR3 coding sequence is TGTGCCAGCAGCGCACTTAGCGGCCCGCCCGACGGTGAGCAGTTCTTC.

This CDR3 is CASSSTDRVVETQYF. The CDR3 DNA sequence: TGTGCCAGCAGCTCCACCGACAGGGTAGTAGAGACCCAGTACTTC. V gene TRBV7-2 combines with J gene TRBJ2-5, with 7 bases matching TRBD1. The CDR3 runs to 15 residues. The V gene end was trimmed by 4 bases and the J gene end by 4 bases; junction bases not matched to a gene: 9. Germline V gives CDR1 SGHTA, CDR2 FQGNSA.

The chain links TRBV27 to TRBJ1-2, with 7 bases aligning to TRBD1. Germline V gene data show CDR1 as MNHEY and CDR2 as SMNVEV (reference sequence). J gave up 0 bases and V 6 bases, and 10 bases lay outside the gene matches. The CDR3 is 16 amino acids. For the CDR3, the DNA is TGTGCCAGCAGGCCATCCAGGACAGGAGCTAACTATGGCTACACCTTC. Translated, it gives CASRPSRTGANYGYTF.

J is TRBJ2-3 and V is TRBV10-2; a possible D gene is TRBD2 (6 bases). Per the germline V gene, CDR1 is WSHSY and CDR2 is SAAADI. The V gene lost 8 bases and the J gene lost 7 bases, with 16 bases spanning the gap. The CDR3 covers 13 residues. The CDR3 region is CASAPGEWNTQYF. CDR3 sequence (DNA): TGCGCCAGCGCCCCGGGGGAGTGGAATACGCAGTATTTT.

The chain has TRBV2 and TRBJ2-6; no reliable D call. Germline-derived CDR1 and CDR2 are SNHLY and FYNNEI. V was shortened by 6 bases and J by 3 bases, with 9 bases between the two germline ends. The CDR3 consists of 14 residues. CDR3 coding DNA: TGTGCCAGCAGCCCTAGAGGTGGGGCCAACGTCCTGACTTTC. Protein product: CASSPRGGANVLTF.

This chain uses TRBV4-3 with TRBJ2-7; the D gene is possibly TRBD2 (7 bases). The V end was cut by 3 bases, the J end by 2 bases, with 14 bases between. The germline gives CDR1 LGHNA, CDR2 YSLEER. The CDR3 extends over 15 amino acids. The CDR3 bases are TGCGCCAGCAGCCAGTCAAGGGGGGGCCCCTACGAGCAGTACTTC. Protein product: CASSQSRGGPYEQYF.

The chain carries TRBV19 and TRBJ2-5; 8 positions agree with TRBD1. From germline, CDR1 is LNHDA and CDR2 SQIVND (reference sequence). The V gene end was trimmed by 5 bases and the J gene end by 5 bases; junction bases not matched to a gene: 13. This CDR3 contains 16 residues. The CDR3 DNA follows: TGTGCCAGTAGTGGGCCACCGGGACAGGTTGGCGAGACCCAGTACTTC. It is translated as CASSGPPGQVGETQYF.

This clone was observed a handful of times. This sequence joins TRBV15 and TRBJ2-5; 14 positions agree with TRBD2. J lost 5 bases, V lost 3 bases, and 5 bases had no gene match. The CDR3 runs 16 residues. Germline lookup yields CDR1 LNHNV and CDR2 YYDKDF (reference sequence). The CDR3 coding sequence is TGTGCCACCAGCAGGCCGGGACTAGCGGGAGTGGAGACCCAGTACTTC. It translates to CATSRPGLAGVETQYF.

This clone was seen only a few times. Sequence at one end of the junction differs from germline and may be a read error. The J gene is TRBJ2-7, the V gene TRBV3-1 (or the pseudogene TRBV3-2), with 11 nucleotides matching TRBD2. The CDR3 extends over 12 amino acids. The V gene's germline CDR1 is LGHDT and CDR2 YNNKEL (reference sequence). The CDR3 sequence: CASSQAGTSGEF. The CDR3 region has the DNA TGTGCCAGCAGCCAAGCGGGGACTAGCGGAGAATTC.

This CDR3 reads CSVRLGAHNEQFF. The CDR3 DNA sequence: TGCAGCGTCCGGTTGGGCGCCCACAATGAGCAGTTCTTC. The V and J genes are TRBV29-1 and TRBJ2-1; D remains unclear. Trimming left V 6 bases short and J 5 bases short, with 14 bases between. Germline V gene lookup returns CDR1 SQVTM and CDR2 ANQGSEA. CDR3 length: 13 residues.

This chain links TRBV4-1 with TRBJ2-5; 7 positions agree with TRBD2. V shed 2 bases, J shed 5 bases, and the junction held 2 bases outside the gene matches. This CDR3 spans 13 amino acids. The germline gives CDR1 MGHRA, CDR2 YSYEKL. CDR3 amino acids: CASSQWRGETQYF. CDR3 nucleotides: TGCGCCAGCAGCCAATGGCGGGGGGAGACCCAGTACTTC.

J is TRBJ1-6 and V is TRBV30; 9 nucleotides agree with TRBD1. The CDR3 is made up of 13 amino acids. The trim removed 8 bases at V and 12 bases at J, leaving 11 bases unmatched. Germline CDR1 is GTSNPN and CDR2 is SVGIG (reference sequence). Written as DNA, the CDR3 is TGTGCCGCGCAACCAACAGGGGGCGGACCCCTCCACTTT. This gives the protein CAAQPTGGGPLHF.

The chain links TRBV27 to TRBJ2-7; D ambiguous. Germline CDR1 MNHEY, CDR2 SMNVEV (reference sequence). The V and J ends lost 10 bases and 2 bases respectively, with 12 bases between them. This CDR3 spans 12 amino acids. The CDR3 protein is CATRTPAYEQYF. CDR3 coding DNA: TGTGCCACCCGAACCCCGGCCTACGAGCAGTACTTC.

The V call is TRBV10-1, the J call TRBJ2-3, with 12 bases identical to TRBD2. Germline lookup yields CDR1 WNHNN and CDR2 SYGVQD (reference sequence). Unmatched junction bases numbered 8, after V lost 8 bases and J lost 2 bases. The CDR3 runs 16 residues. CDR3 coding DNA: TGCGCCAGCCGCCTACTAGCGGGGGGCCCCACAGATACGCAGTATTTT. Encoded protein: CASRLLAGGPTDTQYF.

The V call is TRBV6-5, the J call TRBJ2-7, with no clear D. With 7 bases removed from V and 3 bases from J, the gap between germline ends came to 7 bases. CDR1 is MNHEY and CDR2 is SVGAGI in the germline V gene. This CDR3 has 11 amino acids. Written as DNA, the CDR3 is TGTGCCAGCACCCCCGGCTACGAGCAGTACTTC. Translated, it gives CASTPGYEQYF.

The chain recombines TRBV19 with TRBJ1-5; 11 bases agree with TRBD1. V shed 7 bases and J 8 bases; nucleotides not matched to a gene: 7. This CDR3 comprises 14 residues. Germline V gene data show CDR1 as LNHDA and CDR2 as SQIVND (reference sequence). The CDR3 bases are TGTGCCAGTACCGGACAGGGGGCCGGGGAGCCCCAGCATTTT. Its protein is CASTGQGAGEPQHF.

This sequence joins TRBV5-4 and TRBJ2-2; TRBD2 aligns across 13 bases. Trimming cost V 7 bases and J 7 bases; bases outside gene matches: 7. Germline V gene data show CDR1 as SGHNT and CDR2 as YYREEE (reference sequence). The CDR3 runs to 15 residues. The CDR3 DNA follows: TGTGCCAGCGCGCCCGGGACTAGCGGGATCGGGGAGCTGTTTTTT. This codes for CASAPGTSGIGELFF. Using reference TRBV5-4 and TRBJ2-2 for the parts outside the CDR3, the full variable domain is ETGVTQSPTHLIKTRGQQVTLRCSSQSGHNTVSWYQQALGQGPQFIFQYYREEENGRGNFPPRFSGLQFPNYSSELNVNALELDDSALYLCASAPGTSGIGELFFGEGSRLTVL.

This clone was counted once. This chain joins TRBV3-1 (or the pseudogene TRBV3-2) and TRBJ1-2, with D unclear. Trimming removed 6 bases from V and 6 bases from J, with 17 bases in between. The CDR3 has 14 residues. Germline V gene lookup returns CDR1 LGHDT and CDR2 YNNKEL (reference sequence). CDR3 loop: CASSPARRTDGYTF. The CDR3, as DNA: TGTGCCAGCAGTCCCGCTAGGAGGACGGATGGCTACACCTTC.

The count of this clone is one. The genes are TRBV5-1 and TRBJ2-7; D may be TRBD1 (6 bases). This CDR3 comprises 15 residues. Trimming shortened V by 0 bases and J by 1 base, and 11 bases separated the two germline ends. Per germline, CDR1 SGHRS and CDR2 YFSETQ. CDR3 nucleotide sequence: TGCGCCAGCAGCTTGGCCTTGGGGACATCCTACGAGCAGTACTTC. As protein: CASSLALGTSYEQYF. Full variable domain (remainder filled in from reference TRBV5-1 and TRBJ2-7): KAGVTQTPRYLIKTRGQQVTLSCSPISGHRSVSWYQQTPGQGLQFLFEYFSETQRNKGNFPGRFSGRQFSNSRSEMNVSTLELGDSALYLCASSLALGTSYEQYFGPGTRLTVT.

V is TRBV24-1 and J is TRBJ1-5; TRBD1 agrees at 10 bases. The CDR3 contains 16 residues. Germline V lookup: CDR1 KGHDR, CDR2 SFDVKD. V was pared by 3 bases and J by 2 bases, with 3 bases of the junction left unmatched. Here the CDR3 DNA reads TGTGCCACCAGTGATCCCGGGACAGGGGGCAATCAGCCCCAGCATTTT. Its protein product is CATSDPGTGGNQPQHF.

The genes are TRBV10-3 and TRBJ2-2; 7 bases align to TRBD1. V dropped 1 base and J dropped 2; count of bases not matched to a gene: 7. The CDR3 contains 17 residues. CDR1 and CDR2 from the germline V gene are ENHRY and SYGVKD. The CDR3 DNA reads TGTGCCATCAGTGAGTTCGCCGGGACAGCAAACACCGGGGAGCTGTTTTTT. It specifies CAISEFAGTANTGELFF.

The chain employs TRBV27 and TRBJ2-5; a weak D match, TRBD1 (5 bases). Germline CDR1 reads MNHEY; CDR2 reads SMNVEV (reference sequence). Trimming pared 3 bases from V and 5 bases from J, leaving 13 bases between. This CDR3 is 14 amino acids long. CDR3 sequence reads: CASSLTRVGETQYF. DNA for the CDR3: TGTGCCAGCAGTTTGACCAGGGTGGGGGAGACCCAGTACTTC.